The source of this TCR beta chain is a study of blood T cell repertoires in COVID-19. As for the study in general: Some COVID-19 samples were acute and others convalescent; all came from the United States, Italy and Spain. PBMCs, B-cell-depleted T cells, or T cells provided the cDNA or gDNA that made up the material.

Germline loops: CDR1 LGHNA, CDR2 YNFKEQ. The CDR3 consists of 15 residues. V gave up 4 bases and J gave up 0 bases, with 12 bases separating them. The sample holds one count of this clone. In the authors' methods: Reference gene primer amplification in the assay estimated nucleated cell counts. Sequencing used immunoSEQ multiplex PCR; TCRdb keeps in-frame clones, though not all of them. Clone size and the V and J calls come from that table; the DNA yielded D and trimming. The sample holds about 330,000 clones, 70% to 90% seen once. The chain is built from TRBV4-2 and TRBJ1-1, with D possibly being TRBD1 (5 bases). The clonotype was recovered from a woman in her fifties or sixties with active or convalescent COVID-19. The material sequenced was peripheral blood. CDR3 protein: CASSPGGTLNTEAFF. The CDR3 coding sequence is TGTGCCAGCAGCCCCGGGGGGACCCTGAACACTGAAGCTTTCTTT.